The clone carrying this TCR beta chain appeared many times. The antigen is unknown. The sample comes from a study of T cells in Graves' hyperthyroidism and ophthalmopathy. About the study: Upon initial diagnosis and before any treatment, peripheral blood was collected.

There were TCR beta CDR3 regions amplified from RNA transcripts. The HTBI primer set was used in a first-round RT-PCR of the TCR CDR3. TCRdb analysed the multiplex PCR reads with MiXCR anew, one entry per CDR3 protein. The table records around 380,000 distinct CDR3 sequences, 13% of them present only once. Study-level results: Stable hyperthyroidism was told apart from ophthalmopathy by a model built on 13 V-J features.

Patients were aged 18 to 65, had disease duration under 2 months, and had newly diagnosed hyperthyroidism. Diagnosis relied on clinical symptoms, serum thyroxine and TRAb, thyroid ultrasound and orbital computed tomography. The source material was blood. The clonotype originates from a man aged 25 to 40 with Graves' hyperthyroidism that later progressed to Graves' ophthalmopathy.

This CDR3 is CASSFSPVGVGYTF. The CDR3 coding sequence is TGTGCCAGCAGTTTTTCTCCGGTTGGCGTTGGCTACACCTTC. V usage is TRBV12-3 or TRBV12-4 and J usage is TRBJ1-2; D is ambiguous. Trimming pared 3 bases from V and 7 bases from J, leaving 15 bases between. CDR3 size: 14 residues.